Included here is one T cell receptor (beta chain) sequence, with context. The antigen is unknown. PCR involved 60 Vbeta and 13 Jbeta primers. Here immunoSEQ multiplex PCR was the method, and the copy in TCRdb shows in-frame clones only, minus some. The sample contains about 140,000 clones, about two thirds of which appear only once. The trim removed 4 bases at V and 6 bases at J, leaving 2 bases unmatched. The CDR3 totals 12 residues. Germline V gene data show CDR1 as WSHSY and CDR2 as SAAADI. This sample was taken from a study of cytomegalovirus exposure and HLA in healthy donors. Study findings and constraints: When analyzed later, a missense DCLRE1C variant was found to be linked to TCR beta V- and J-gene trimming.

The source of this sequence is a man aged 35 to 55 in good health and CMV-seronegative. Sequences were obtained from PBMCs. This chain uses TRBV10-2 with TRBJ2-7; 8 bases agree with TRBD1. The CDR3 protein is CASSGTGLEQYF. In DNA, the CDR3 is TGCGCCAGCAGTGGGACAGGGCTCGAGCAGTACTTC.